Following are 21 T cell receptor beta chains from one sample sequenced in a study of beta chain features in type 1 diabetes. Of the isolated RNA, all was reverse transcribed, and so the sequenced material was expressed TCRB transcripts. TCRdb's table, derived via immunoSEQ multiplex PCR, lists solely in-frame clones and lacks some. This sample has under 450,000 clones, with approximately 16% found just once. Sample: naive CD4+ T cells from blood. All receptors derive from a woman between 18 and 29 years old in good health.

The V and J genes are TRBV6-5 and TRBJ1-5, with D tentatively TRBD1 (5 bases). Germline loops: CDR1 MNHEY, CDR2 SVGAGI. V was shortened by 2 bases and J by 7 bases, with 9 bases between the two germline ends. The CDR3 spans 13 residues. CDR3 loop: CASSYARGQPQHF. The CDR3, as DNA: TGTGCCAGCAGTTACGCCCGGGGGCAGCCCCAGCATTTT.

This clone appeared a few times. This chain connects TRBV7-6 to TRBJ1-4; D is undetermined. Per germline, CDR1 SGHVS and CDR2 FNYEAQ. V lost 0 bases and J lost 10, with 6 bases in between. This CDR3 is built from 12 residues. The CDR3 coding sequence is TGTGCCAGCAGCTTAGCTTCGGGAAAACTGTTTTTT. Protein sequence: CASSLASGKLFF.

This clone was picked up a small number of times. This chain connects TRBV28 to TRBJ2-2, with TRBD2 matching over 8 bases. The CDR3 covers 15 residues. Germline values: CDR1 MDHEN, CDR2 SYDVKM. Germline trimming cut 6 bases from V and 1 base from J; bases unmatched to any gene: 4. The DNA for the CDR3 is TGTGCCAGCAGCTCACTAGCGGTGAACACCGGGGAGCTGTTTTTT. Protein product: CASSSLAVNTGELFF. Based on the CDR3 plus reference TRBV28 and TRBJ2-2, the full variable domain is DVKVTQSSRYLVKRTGEKVFLECVQDMDHENMFWYRQDPGLGLRLIYFSYDVKMKEKGDIPEGYSVSREKKERFSLILESASTNQTSMYLCASSSLAVNTGELFFGEGSRLTVL.

V usage is TRBV7-2 and J usage is TRBJ2-7; D is possibly TRBD2 (7 bases). Germline CDR1 is SGHTA and CDR2 is FQGNSA. V lost 5 bases and J 1 base, leaving 15 bases between the germline ends. The CDR3 is 15 residues long. CDR3 amino acids: CASSKGGVRSYEQYF. CDR3 in DNA: TGTGCCAGCAGCAAAGGGGGGGTGAGGTCCTACGAGCAGTACTTC.

This clone appeared a few times. V and J are TRBV4-1 and TRBJ1-1; D is unclear. The V end was cut by 7 bases, the J end by 1 base, with 13 bases between. There are 14 residues in the CDR3. From germline, CDR1 is MGHRA and CDR2 YSYEKL. In DNA, the CDR3 is TGCGCCAGCAATCTCGCGGGTACGAACACTGAAGCTTTCTTT. Translated: CASNLAGTNTEAFF.

This clone was observed a handful of times. V and J are TRBV19 and TRBJ2-3; the D is unclear. The germline gives CDR1 LNHDA, CDR2 SQIVND (reference sequence). The V end lost 4 bases, the J end lost 1 base, and 6 bases lay between the germline ends. The CDR3 sequence is 13 residues long. CDR3 in amino acids: CASSTPGTDTQYF. The CDR3 region has the DNA TGTGCCAGTAGTACTCCGGGCACAGATACGCAGTATTTT. The full variable domain, completed using reference TRBV19 and TRBJ2-3, is DGGITQSPKYLFRKEGQNVTLSCEQNLNHDAMYWYRQDPGQGLRLIYYSQIVNDFQKGDIAEGYSVSREKKESFPLTVTSAQKNPTAFYLCASSTPGTDTQYFGPGTRLTVL.

This clone occurred a few times. The rearrangement links TRBV5-1 to TRBJ1-1; 7 nucleotides match TRBD1. V shed 4 bases, J shed 0 bases, and the junction held 3 bases outside the gene matches. Germline CDR1 is SGHRS and CDR2 is YFSETQ. This CDR3 contains 14 residues. The chain's CDR3 is CASSRDSMNTEAFF. The DNA of the CDR3 is TGCGCCAGCAGCAGGGACAGCATGAACACTGAAGCTTTCTTT.

The J gene is TRBJ2-3, the V gene TRBV15, with 7 bases that match TRBD2. Germline assignment: CDR1 LNHNV and CDR2 YYDKDF (reference sequence). The length of the CDR3 is 16 residues. V was pared by 0 bases and J by 3 bases, with 6 bases of the junction left unmatched. The CDR3 region is CATSRDLLGGTDTQYF. CDR3 in DNA: TGTGCCACCAGCAGAGATCTCTTGGGAGGGACAGATACGCAGTATTTT.

Only a few counts were recorded for this clone. This rearrangement joins TRBV30 to TRBJ1-5; 7 bases are a match to TRBD1. The CDR3 covers 18 residues. Trimming at V came to 3 bases and at J to 3 bases, leaving 17 bases not matched to a gene. Germline V gene sequence: CDR1 GTSNPN, CDR2 SVGIG (reference sequence). CDR3 coding DNA: TGTGCCTGGAGAGATTCTTCTAAGGGACAGCTAAACAATCAGCCCCAGCATTTT. Translated, it gives CAWRDSSKGQLNNQPQHF.

This clone appeared a few times. The chain links TRBV29-1 to TRBJ2-1; TRBD2 matches at 13 bases. This CDR3 is 14 amino acids long. In germline, CDR1 is SQVTM, CDR2 ANQGSEA. V shed 6 bases, J shed 2 bases, and the junction held 1 base outside the gene matches. The CDR3 protein is CSVGTSGAYNEQFF. CDR3 in DNA: TGCAGCGTGGGGACTAGCGGGGCCTACAATGAGCAGTTCTTC.

The gene calls are TRBV30 and TRBJ1-2; D is ambiguous. Germline CDR1 and CDR2: GTSNPN and SVGIG (reference sequence). This CDR3 comprises 14 residues. Trimming took off 4 bases at V and 2 bases at J, with 14 bases between the two ends. The CDR3 sequence is CAWKNRRQNYGYTF. Written as DNA, the CDR3 is TGTGCCTGGAAAAACAGACGGCAAAACTATGGCTACACCTTC.

This clone was seen a few times. This chain uses TRBV6-5 with TRBJ2-7; 11 positions match TRBD2. This CDR3 has 15 amino acids. With 2 bases clipped from V and 5 bases from J, the junction kept 5 bases outside the gene matches. From germline, CDR1 is MNHEY and CDR2 SVGAGI. CDR3 sequence: CASSYRLAGGDEQYF. DNA of the CDR3: TGTGCCAGCAGTTACAGGCTAGCGGGAGGCGACGAGCAGTACTTC.

The rearrangement links TRBV5-4 to TRBJ2-3; D is undetermined. V was pared by 4 bases and J by 0 bases, with 9 bases between. Per the germline V gene, CDR1 is SGHNT and CDR2 is YYREEE (reference sequence). This CDR3 has 14 residues. The CDR3 nucleotides are TGTGCCAGCAGCCTTCTAGAAAGCACAGATACGCAGTATTTT. It translates to CASSLLESTDTQYF.

This clone was observed a handful of times. V and J are TRBV10-3 and TRBJ1-1; D ambiguous. Trimming shortened V by 3 bases and J by 4 bases, and 6 bases separated the two germline ends. The CDR3 sequence is 12 residues long. CDR1 is ENHRY and CDR2 is SYGVKD in the germline V gene. The CDR3 loop reads CAISDGVTEAFF. CDR3 DNA: TGTGCCATCAGTGATGGAGTCACTGAAGCTTTCTTT.

The chain carries TRBV7-9 and TRBJ2-3; the D gene is possibly TRBD2 (5 bases). The germline CDR1 and CDR2 sequences are SEHNR and FQNEAQ (reference sequence). The V end lost 7 bases, the J end lost 3 bases, and 14 bases lay between the germline ends. The CDR3 has 14 residues. The CDR3 spells CASIEAGKTDTQYF. The CDR3 DNA is TGTGCCAGCATAGAGGCGGGTAAAACAGATACGCAGTATTTT.

V is TRBV9 and J is TRBJ2-1, with 8 bases fitting TRBD2. CDR1 and CDR2 (germline): SGDLS, YYNGEE. The CDR3 runs to 15 residues. V dropped 4 bases and J dropped 4; count of bases not matched to a gene: 7. Written as DNA, the CDR3 is TGTGCCAGCAGCACGGGGGGGCAGACTTACAATGAGCAGTTCTTC. It encodes CASSTGGQTYNEQFF.

This clone was detected a few times. The chain joins TRBV28 to TRBJ1-4; D is possibly TRBD1 (6 bases). Germline values: CDR1 MDHEN, CDR2 SYDVKM. The CDR3 runs to 14 residues. Trimming stripped 4 bases from V and 8 bases from J, with 14 bases between. Here the CDR3 reads CASSSGHPEEKLFF. In DNA, the CDR3 is TGTGCCAGCAGTTCGGGACACCCCGAGGAAAAACTGTTTTTT. The entire variable domain, with the rest obtained from reference TRBV28 and TRBJ1-4, is as follows: DVKVTQSSRYLVKRTGEKVFLECVQDMDHENMFWYRQDPGLGLRLIYFSYDVKMKEKGDIPEGYSVSREKKERFSLILESASTNQTSMYLCASSSGHPEEKLFFGSGTQLSVL.

The rearrangement joins TRBV5-6 to TRBJ2-4; 9 nucleotides align to TRBD1. Germline V gene data show CDR1 as SGHDT and CDR2 as YYEEEE. The ends lost 2 bases at V and 0 bases at J; junction bases unmatched: 9. The CDR3 totals 18 residues. CDR3 region: CASSLDRGVRRAKNIQYF. The CDR3 DNA reads as TGTGCCAGCAGCTTAGACAGGGGGGTAAGAAGAGCCAAAAACATTCAGTACTTC.

V is TRBV28 and J is TRBJ2-2; 13 nucleotides agree with TRBD2. The ends lost 4 bases at V and 7 bases at J; junction bases unmatched: 3. The CDR3 totals 15 residues. Germline V gene lookup returns CDR1 MDHEN and CDR2 SYDVKM. The CDR3 sequence is CASSSGTSGNGELFF. The CDR3, as DNA: TGTGCCAGCAGTTCCGGGACTAGCGGGAACGGGGAGCTGTTTTTT. Full variable domain (rest looked up from reference TRBV28 and TRBJ2-2): DVKVTQSSRYLVKRTGEKVFLECVQDMDHENMFWYRQDPGLGLRLIYFSYDVKMKEKGDIPEGYSVSREKKERFSLILESASTNQTSMYLCASSSGTSGNGELFFGEGSRLTVL.

The J gene is TRBJ2-3, the V gene TRBV21-1; the table names TRBD2, a call not compared with the DNA. TRBV21-1 is annotated as a pseudogene. This CDR3 region has 16 residues. In DNA, the CDR3 is TGTGCCAGCAGCAAAGAAGCCGGGAAAGGCACAGATACGCAGTATTTT. Protein: CASSKEAGKGTDTQYF.

This clone was recorded a few times. The CDR3 nucleotides are TGCGCCAGCACCCTAGACAGCACCTTCTCGGATGAGCAGTTCTTC. Residues: CASTLDSTFSDEQFF. The chain carries TRBV5-1 and TRBJ2-1; D might be TRBD1 (5 bases). CDR1 is SGHRS, CDR2 YFSETQ, per germline. This CDR3 has 15 residues. V was pared by 6 bases and J by 8 bases, with 21 bases between. Looking up the rest from reference TRBV5-1 and TRBJ2-1 gives the full variable domain: KAGVTQTPRYLIKTRGQQVTLSCSPISGHRSVSWYQQTPGQGLQFLFEYFSETQRNKGNFPGRFSGRQFSNSRSEMNVSTLELGDSALYLCASTLDSTFSDEQFFGPGTRLTVL.